Given below is one TCR beta chain in context. Antigen unknown. The sample belongs to a study of T cell responses to AZD1222 COVID-19 vaccine. Across the study: Both about-4-week and about-12-week second-dose recipients were combined. Regarding the study as a whole: Just a handful of AZD1222 recipients tested seropositive at baseline. Samples come after the peak T cell response, not at day 14. Once two AZD1222 doses were given, Spike-specific TCR breadth and depth went up.

Only in-frame clones appear in the TCRdb table, and some are missing; sequencing was by immunoSEQ multiplex PCR. The table shows approximately 90,000 clones, with just over 85% occurring only once. V was shortened by 0 bases and J by 2 bases, with 11 bases between the two germline ends. CDR1 and CDR2 (germline): LNHNV, YYDKDF (reference sequence). This CDR3 contains 16 residues. The sample here was peripheral blood, taken on day 0 of AZD1222 vaccination. This sequence was found in an adult in good health. This rearrangement joins TRBV15 to TRBJ1-5, with TRBD1 as a possible D gene (6 bases). CDR3 nucleotides: TGTGCCACCAGCAGAGATAACAGGGCCCGCAATCAGCCCCAGCATTTT. Protein product: CATSRDNRARNQPQHF. Full variable domain (remainder filled in from reference TRBV15 and TRBJ1-5): DAMVIQNPRYQVTQFGKPVTLSCSQTLNHNVMYWYQQKSSQAPKLLFHYYDKDFNNEADTPDNFQSRRPNTSFCFLDIRSPGLGDTAMYLCATSRDNRARNQPQHFGDGTRLSIL.